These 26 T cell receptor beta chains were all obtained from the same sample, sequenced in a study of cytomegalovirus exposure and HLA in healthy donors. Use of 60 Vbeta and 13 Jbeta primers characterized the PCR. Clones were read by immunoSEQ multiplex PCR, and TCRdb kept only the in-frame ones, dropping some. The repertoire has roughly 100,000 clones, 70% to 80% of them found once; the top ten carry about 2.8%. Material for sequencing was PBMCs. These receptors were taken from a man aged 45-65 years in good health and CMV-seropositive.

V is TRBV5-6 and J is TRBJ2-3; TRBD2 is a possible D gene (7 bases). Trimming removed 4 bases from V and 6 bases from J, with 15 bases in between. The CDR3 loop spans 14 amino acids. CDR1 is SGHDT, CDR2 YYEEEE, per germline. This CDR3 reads CASSVRGAADTQYF. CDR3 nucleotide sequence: TGTGCCAGCAGCGTACGGGGGGCGGCCGATACGCAGTATTTT.

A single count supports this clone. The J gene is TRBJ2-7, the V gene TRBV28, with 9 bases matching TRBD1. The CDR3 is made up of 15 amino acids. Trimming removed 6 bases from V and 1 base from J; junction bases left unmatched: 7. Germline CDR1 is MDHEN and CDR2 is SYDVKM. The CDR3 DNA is TGTGCCAGCAGGGCAGGGACAGGGTGGTCCTACGAGCAGTACTTC. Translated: CASRAGTGWSYEQYF.

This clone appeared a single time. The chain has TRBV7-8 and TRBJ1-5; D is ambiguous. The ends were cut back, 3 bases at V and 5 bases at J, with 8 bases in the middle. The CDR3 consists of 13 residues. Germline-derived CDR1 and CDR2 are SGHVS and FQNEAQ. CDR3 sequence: CASSLTLHQPQHF. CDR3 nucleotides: TGTGCCAGCAGCTTGACACTCCATCAGCCCCAGCATTTT.

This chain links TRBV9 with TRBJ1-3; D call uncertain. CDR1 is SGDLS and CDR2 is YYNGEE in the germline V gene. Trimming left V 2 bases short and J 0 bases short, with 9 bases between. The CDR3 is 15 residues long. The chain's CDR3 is CASSVEGHSGNTIYF. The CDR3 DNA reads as TGTGCCAGCAGCGTCGAGGGCCACTCTGGAAACACCATATATTTT.

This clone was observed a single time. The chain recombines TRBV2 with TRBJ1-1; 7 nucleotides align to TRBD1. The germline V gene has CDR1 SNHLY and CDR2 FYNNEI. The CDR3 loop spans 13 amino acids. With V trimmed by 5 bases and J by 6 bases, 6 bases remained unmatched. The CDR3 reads CASSSTGRPEAFF. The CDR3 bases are TGTGCCAGCAGTTCGACAGGGAGGCCTGAAGCTTTCTTT.

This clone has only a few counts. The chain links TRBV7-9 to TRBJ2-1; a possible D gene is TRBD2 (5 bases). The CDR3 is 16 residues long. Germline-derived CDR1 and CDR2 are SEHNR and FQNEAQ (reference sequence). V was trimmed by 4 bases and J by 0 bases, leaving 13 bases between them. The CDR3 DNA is TGTGCCAGCAGCTACGGACTGAGAAGCTCCTACAATGAGCAGTTCTTC. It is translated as CASSYGLRSSYNEQFF.

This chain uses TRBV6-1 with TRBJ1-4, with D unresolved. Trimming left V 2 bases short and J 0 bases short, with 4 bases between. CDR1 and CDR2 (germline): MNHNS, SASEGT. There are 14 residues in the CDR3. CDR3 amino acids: CASSEQATNEKLFF. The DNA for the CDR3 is TGTGCCAGCAGTGAACAGGCAACTAATGAAAAACTGTTTTTT.

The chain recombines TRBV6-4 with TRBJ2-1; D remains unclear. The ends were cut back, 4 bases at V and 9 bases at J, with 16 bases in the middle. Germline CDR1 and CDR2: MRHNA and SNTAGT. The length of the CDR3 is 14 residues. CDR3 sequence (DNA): TGTGCCAGCAGTGCTCGAAACTACGATGTTGAGCAGTTCTTC. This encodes CASSARNYDVEQFF.

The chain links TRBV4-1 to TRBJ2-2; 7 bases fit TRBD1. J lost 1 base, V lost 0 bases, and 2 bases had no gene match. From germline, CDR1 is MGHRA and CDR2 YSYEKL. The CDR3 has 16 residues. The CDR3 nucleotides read TGCGCCAGCAGCCAAGAGGGACAGCTGAACACCGGGGAGCTGTTTTTT. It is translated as CASSQEGQLNTGELFF.

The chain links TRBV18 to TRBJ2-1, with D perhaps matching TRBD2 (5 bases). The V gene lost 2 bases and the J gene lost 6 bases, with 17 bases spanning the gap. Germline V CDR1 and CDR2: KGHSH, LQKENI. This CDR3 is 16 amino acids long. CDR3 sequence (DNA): TGTGCCAGCTCACCAAGTGAGGGCCGAATTTTCAATGAGCAGTTCTTC. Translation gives CASSPSEGRIFNEQFF.

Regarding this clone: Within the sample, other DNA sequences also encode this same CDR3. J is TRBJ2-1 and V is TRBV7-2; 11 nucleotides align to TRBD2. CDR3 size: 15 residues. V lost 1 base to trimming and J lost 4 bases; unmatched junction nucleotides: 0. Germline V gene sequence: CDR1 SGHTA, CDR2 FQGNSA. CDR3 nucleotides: TGTGCCAGCAGCTTAGGACTAGCGGGGTACAATGAGCAGTTCTTC. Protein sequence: CASSLGLAGYNEQFF.

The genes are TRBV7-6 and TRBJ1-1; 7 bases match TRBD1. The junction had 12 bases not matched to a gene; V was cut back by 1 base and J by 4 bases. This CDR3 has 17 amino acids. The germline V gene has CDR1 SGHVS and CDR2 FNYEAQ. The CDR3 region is CASSLGGLTGSVTEAFF. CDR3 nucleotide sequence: TGTGCCAGCAGCTTAGGGGGATTGACAGGGTCGGTCACTGAAGCTTTCTTT.

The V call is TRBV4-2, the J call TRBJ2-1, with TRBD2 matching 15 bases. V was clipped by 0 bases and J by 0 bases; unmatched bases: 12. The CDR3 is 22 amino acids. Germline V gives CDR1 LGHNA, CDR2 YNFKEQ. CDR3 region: CASSQDSRGTSGGTGSYNEQFF. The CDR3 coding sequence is TGTGCCAGCAGCCAAGATTCCCGTGGGACTAGCGGGGGGACCGGCTCCTACAATGAGCAGTTCTTC.

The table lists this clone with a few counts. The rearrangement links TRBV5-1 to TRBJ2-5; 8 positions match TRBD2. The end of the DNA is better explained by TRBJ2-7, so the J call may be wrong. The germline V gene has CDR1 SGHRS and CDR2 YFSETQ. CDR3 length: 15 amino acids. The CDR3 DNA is TGCGCCAGCTCCGTGACGGGACTAGTATCCTACGAGCAGTACTTC. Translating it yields CASSVTGLVSYEQYF.

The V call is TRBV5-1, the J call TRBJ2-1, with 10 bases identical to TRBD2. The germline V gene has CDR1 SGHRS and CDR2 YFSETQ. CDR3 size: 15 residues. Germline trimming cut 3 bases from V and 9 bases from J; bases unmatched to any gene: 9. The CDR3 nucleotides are TGCGCCAGCAGCTACGCAGAAGCGGGAGGGGGTGAGCAGTTCTTC. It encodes CASSYAEAGGGEQFF.

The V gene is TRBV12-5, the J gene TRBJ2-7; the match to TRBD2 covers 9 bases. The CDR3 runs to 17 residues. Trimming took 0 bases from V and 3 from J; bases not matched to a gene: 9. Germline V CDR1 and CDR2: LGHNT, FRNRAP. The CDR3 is CASGLVPRTSVYYEQYF. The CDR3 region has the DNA TGTGCTAGTGGTTTGGTACCAAGGACTAGCGTTTACTACGAGCAGTACTTC.

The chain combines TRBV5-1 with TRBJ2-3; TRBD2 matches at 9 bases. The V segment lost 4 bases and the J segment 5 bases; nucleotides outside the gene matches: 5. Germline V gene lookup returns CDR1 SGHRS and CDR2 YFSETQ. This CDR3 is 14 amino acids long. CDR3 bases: TGCGCCAGCAGCCGGATAGCGGGAGAAGATACGCAGTATTTT. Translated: CASSRIAGEDTQYF.

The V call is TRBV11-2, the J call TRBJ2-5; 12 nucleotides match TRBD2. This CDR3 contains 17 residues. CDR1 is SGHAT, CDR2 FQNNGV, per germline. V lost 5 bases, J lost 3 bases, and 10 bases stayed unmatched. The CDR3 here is CASSRNPTSGGKETQYF. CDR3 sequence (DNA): TGTGCCAGCAGCCGCAACCCGACTAGCGGGGGTAAAGAGACCCAGTACTTC.

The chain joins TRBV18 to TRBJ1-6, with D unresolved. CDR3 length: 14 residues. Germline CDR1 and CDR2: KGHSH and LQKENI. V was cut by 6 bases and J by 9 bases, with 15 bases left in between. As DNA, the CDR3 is TGTGCCAGCTCCCAGGCCGTGCAGGCTTCACCCCTCCACTTT. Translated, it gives CASSQAVQASPLHF.

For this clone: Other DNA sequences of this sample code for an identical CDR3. The chain's CDR3 is CASTDLAGPTAQFF. CDR3 in DNA: TGTGCCAGCACCGACTTAGCGGGGCCGACCGCGCAGTTCTTC. The V gene is TRBV7-8, the J gene TRBJ2-1, with TRBD2 matching 8 bases. The V segment lost 7 bases and the J segment 12 bases; nucleotides outside the gene matches: 14. This CDR3 comprises 14 residues. From germline, CDR1 is SGHVS and CDR2 FQNEAQ.

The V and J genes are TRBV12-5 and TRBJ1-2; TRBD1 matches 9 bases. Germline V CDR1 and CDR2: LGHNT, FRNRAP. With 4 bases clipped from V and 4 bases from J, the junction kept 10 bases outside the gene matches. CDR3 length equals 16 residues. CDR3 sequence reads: CASGWARTGDLYGYTF. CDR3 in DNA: TGTGCTAGTGGTTGGGCGAGGACAGGGGACCTCTATGGCTACACCTTC.

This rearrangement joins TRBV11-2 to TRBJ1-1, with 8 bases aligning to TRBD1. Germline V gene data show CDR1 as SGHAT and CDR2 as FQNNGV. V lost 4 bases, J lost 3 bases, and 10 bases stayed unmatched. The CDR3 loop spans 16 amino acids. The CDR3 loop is CASSSFPRGRYTEAFF. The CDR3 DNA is TGTGCCAGCAGCTCTTTCCCCAGGGGGCGGTACACTGAAGCTTTCTTT.

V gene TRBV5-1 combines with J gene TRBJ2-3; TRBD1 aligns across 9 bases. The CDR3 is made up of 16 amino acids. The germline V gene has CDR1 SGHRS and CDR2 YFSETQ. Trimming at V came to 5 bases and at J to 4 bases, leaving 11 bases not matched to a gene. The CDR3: CASSSQGQGVADTQYF. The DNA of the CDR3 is TGCGCCAGCAGTTCACAGGGACAGGGTGTAGCAGATACGCAGTATTTT.

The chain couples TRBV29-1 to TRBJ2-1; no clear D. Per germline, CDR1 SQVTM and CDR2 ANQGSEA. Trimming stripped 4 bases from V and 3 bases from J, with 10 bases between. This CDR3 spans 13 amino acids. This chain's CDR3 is CSVGSVNYNEQFF. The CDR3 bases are TGCAGCGTTGGAAGCGTAAACTACAATGAGCAGTTCTTC.

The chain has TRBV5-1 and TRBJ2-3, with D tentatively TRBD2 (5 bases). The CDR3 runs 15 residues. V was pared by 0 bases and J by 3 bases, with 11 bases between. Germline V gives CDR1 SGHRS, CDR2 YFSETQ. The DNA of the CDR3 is TGCGCCAGCAGCTTGGGCGTCCGCGGGACAGATACGCAGTATTTT. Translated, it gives CASSLGVRGTDTQYF.

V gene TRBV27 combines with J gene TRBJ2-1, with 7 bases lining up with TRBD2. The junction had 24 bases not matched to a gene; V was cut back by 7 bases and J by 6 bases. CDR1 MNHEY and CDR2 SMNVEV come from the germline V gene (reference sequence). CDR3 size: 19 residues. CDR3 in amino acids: CASTKITGTTDQLLNEQFF. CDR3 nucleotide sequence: TGTGCCAGCACTAAAATTACTGGGACTACAGACCAATTACTCAATGAGCAGTTCTTC.